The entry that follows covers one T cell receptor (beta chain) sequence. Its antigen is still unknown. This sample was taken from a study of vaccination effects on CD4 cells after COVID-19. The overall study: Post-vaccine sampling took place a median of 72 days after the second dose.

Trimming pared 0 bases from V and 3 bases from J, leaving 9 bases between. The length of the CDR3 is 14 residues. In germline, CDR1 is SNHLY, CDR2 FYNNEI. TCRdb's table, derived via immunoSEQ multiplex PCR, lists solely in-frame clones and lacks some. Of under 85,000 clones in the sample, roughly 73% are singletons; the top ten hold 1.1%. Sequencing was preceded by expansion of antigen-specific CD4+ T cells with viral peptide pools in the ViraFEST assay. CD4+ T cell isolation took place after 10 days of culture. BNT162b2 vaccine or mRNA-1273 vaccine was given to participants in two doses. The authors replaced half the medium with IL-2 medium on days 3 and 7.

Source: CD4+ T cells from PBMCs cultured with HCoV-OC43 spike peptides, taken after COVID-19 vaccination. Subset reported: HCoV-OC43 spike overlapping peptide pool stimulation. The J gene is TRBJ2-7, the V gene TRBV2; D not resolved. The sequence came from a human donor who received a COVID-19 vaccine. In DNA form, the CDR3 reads TGTGCCAGCAGTGAAGCCGGACGGTTCTACGAGCAGTACGTC. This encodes CASSEAGRFYEQYV.